Below are 12 T cell receptor beta chains sequenced from a single sample in a study of T cell clones after liver transplantation. Sequencing was performed with immunoSEQ multiplex PCR; in TCRdb, only in-frame clones are kept and a portion is missing. Of fewer than 70,000 clones in the sample, 71% were seen once. The sample consisted of CD4+ T cells from blood, taken before liver transplant. These receptors came from a human donor who received a liver transplant.

This clone occurred a few times. The V call is TRBV28, the J call TRBJ2-7; D uncertain. This CDR3 region has 13 residues. V was clipped by 6 bases and J by 3 bases, with 12 bases between them. Germline CDR1 MDHEN, CDR2 SYDVKM. CDR3 DNA: TGTGCCAGCAGCGGTAATCCCCACTACGAGCAGTACTTC. Residues: CASSGNPHYEQYF.

The rearrangement uses TRBV5-6 and TRBJ2-7; tentative D call: TRBD2 (5 bases). The CDR3 length is 15 residues. The V end lost 1 base, the J end lost 0 bases, and 11 bases lay between the germline ends. Germline loops: CDR1 SGHDT, CDR2 YYEEEE. CDR3 region: CASSLSWRSSYEQYF. As DNA, the CDR3 is TGTGCCAGCAGCTTGTCGTGGAGGAGCTCCTACGAGCAGTACTTC.

This chain connects TRBV18 to TRBJ2-1; 7 bases match TRBD2. This CDR3 has 15 amino acids. Germline CDR1 and CDR2: KGHSH and LQKENI. V trimming: 8 bases; J trimming: 8 bases; junction bases outside the gene matches: 15. The chain's CDR3 is CASTTSVALGDEQFF. The CDR3, as DNA: TGTGCCAGCACTACTAGCGTTGCTCTGGGCGATGAGCAGTTCTTC.

The rearrangement links TRBV2 to TRBJ2-1; 12 bases map to TRBD1. Germline V lookup: CDR1 SNHLY, CDR2 FYNNEI. The trim removed 7 bases at V and 9 bases at J, leaving 7 bases unmatched. CDR3 size: 14 residues. CDR3 sequence (DNA): TGTGCCAGCAATCCGGGACAGGGGGCGATTGAGCAGTTCTTC. Translation gives CASNPGQGAIEQFF.

The count of this clone is one. The chain links TRBV6-6 to TRBJ2-3; maybe TRBD2 (5 bases). Trimming left V 4 bases short and J 4 bases short, with 15 bases between. Germline V gene data show CDR1 as MNHNY and CDR2 as SVGAGI (reference sequence). The length of the CDR3 is 15 residues. The CDR3 coding sequence is TGTGCCAGCAGTTCAGGCAGGAGGTCCGCAGATACGCAGTATTTT. It encodes CASSSGRRSADTQYF.

The chain carries TRBV7-6 and TRBJ2-1; 8 positions match TRBD2. Unmatched junction bases numbered 10, after V lost 5 bases and J lost 4 bases. The CDR3 totals 16 residues. CDR1 is SGHVS and CDR2 is FNYEAQ in the germline V gene. CDR3 in DNA: TGTGCCAGCAGCCCCCGGAGCGGGGGTTCATACAATGAGCAGTTCTTC. Its translation: CASSPRSGGSYNEQFF.

The CDR3 loop reads CASSPGTERTEAFF. The CDR3 nucleotides read TGTGCCAGCTCCCCCGGGACAGAGAGGACTGAAGCTTTCTTT. The rearrangement joins TRBV18 to TRBJ1-1; 7 bases map to TRBD1. The J segment lost 5 bases and the V segment lost 6 bases, leaving 9 bases of the junction unmatched. This CDR3 spans 14 amino acids. Germline CDR1 and CDR2: KGHSH and LQKENI.

The V gene is TRBV5-6, the J gene TRBJ2-2, with D unresolved. The germline gives CDR1 SGHDT, CDR2 YYEEEE. CDR3 length: 17 amino acids. Deletions cut 3 bases from V and 6 bases from J, with 21 bases between. CDR3 coding DNA: TGTGCCAGCAGCTCGCCCGACATTTTTCTTTATCCCGGGGAGCTGTTTTTT. This sequence encodes CASSSPDIFLYPGELFF.

The chain combines TRBV27 with TRBJ2-3; a possible D gene is TRBD1 (6 bases). Germline V gene lookup returns CDR1 MNHEY and CDR2 SMNVEV (reference sequence). The CDR3 spans 14 residues. V was clipped by 4 bases and J by 3 bases, with 11 bases between them. CDR3 region: CASSWAGATDTQYF. The CDR3 bases are TGTGCCAGCAGTTGGGCAGGGGCGACAGATACGCAGTATTTT.

The chain combines TRBV27 with TRBJ2-7; 10 bases align to TRBD1. Losses at the gene ends were 1 base for V and 1 base for J; bases not matched to a gene: 4. CDR3 size: 16 residues. CDR1 is MNHEY and CDR2 is SMNVEV in the germline V gene (reference sequence). CDR3 protein: CASSLYPDRGSYEQYF. CDR3 bases: TGTGCCAGCAGTTTATATCCGGACAGGGGGTCCTACGAGCAGTACTTC.

This chain joins TRBV6-1 and TRBJ1-5; 9 bases are shared with TRBD1. CDR3 size: 17 residues. The germline V gene encodes CDR1 MNHNS and CDR2 SASEGT. The ends lost 2 bases at V and 4 bases at J; junction bases unmatched: 9. CDR3 sequence: CASSESADRGGNQPQHF. DNA of the CDR3: TGTGCCAGCAGTGAAAGTGCGGACAGGGGCGGGAATCAGCCCCAGCATTTT.

This chain uses TRBV6-5 with TRBJ2-3; a weak D match, TRBD2 (5 bases). Germline CDR1 MNHEY, CDR2 SVGAGI. The CDR3 is 12 residues long. V lost 2 bases and J lost 5, with 5 bases in between. This CDR3 is CASSYRGDTQYF. CDR3 bases: TGTGCCAGCAGTTACCGGGGAGATACGCAGTATTTT.